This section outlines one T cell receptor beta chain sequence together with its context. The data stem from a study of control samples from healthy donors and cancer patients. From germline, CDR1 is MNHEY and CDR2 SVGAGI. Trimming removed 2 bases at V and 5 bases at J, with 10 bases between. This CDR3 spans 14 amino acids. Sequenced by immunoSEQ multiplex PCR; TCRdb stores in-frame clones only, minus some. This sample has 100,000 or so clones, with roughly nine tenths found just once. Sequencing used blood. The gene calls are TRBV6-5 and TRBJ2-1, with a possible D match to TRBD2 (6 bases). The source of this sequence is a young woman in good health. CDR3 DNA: TGTGCCAGCAGTTACGGGGGGTCGAACAATGAGCAGTTCTTC. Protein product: CASSYGGSNNEQFF.